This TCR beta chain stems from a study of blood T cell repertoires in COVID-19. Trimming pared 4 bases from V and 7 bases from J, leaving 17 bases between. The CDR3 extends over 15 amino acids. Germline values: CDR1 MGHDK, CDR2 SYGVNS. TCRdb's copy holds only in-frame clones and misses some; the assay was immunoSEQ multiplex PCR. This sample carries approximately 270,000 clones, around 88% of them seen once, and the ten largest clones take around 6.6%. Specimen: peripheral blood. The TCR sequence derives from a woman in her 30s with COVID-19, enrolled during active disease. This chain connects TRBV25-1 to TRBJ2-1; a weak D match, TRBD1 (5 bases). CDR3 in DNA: TGTGCCAGCAGTGCAACGAATTGGAAGGGGAATGAGCAGTTCTTC. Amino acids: CASSATNWKGNEQFF.